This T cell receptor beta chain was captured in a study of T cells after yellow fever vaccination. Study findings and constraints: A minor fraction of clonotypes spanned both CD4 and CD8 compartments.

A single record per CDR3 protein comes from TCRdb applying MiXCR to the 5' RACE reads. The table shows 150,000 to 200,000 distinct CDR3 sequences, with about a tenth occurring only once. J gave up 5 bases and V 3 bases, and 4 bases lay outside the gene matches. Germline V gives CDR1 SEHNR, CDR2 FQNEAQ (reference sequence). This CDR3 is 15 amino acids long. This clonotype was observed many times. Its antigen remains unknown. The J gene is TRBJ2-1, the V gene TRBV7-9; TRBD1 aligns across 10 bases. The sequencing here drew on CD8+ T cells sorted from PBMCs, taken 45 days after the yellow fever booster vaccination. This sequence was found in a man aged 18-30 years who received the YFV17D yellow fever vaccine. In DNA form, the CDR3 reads TGTGCCAGCAGCTTGGGACAGGGGATCCACAATGAGCAGTTCTTC. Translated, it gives CASSLGQGIHNEQFF.